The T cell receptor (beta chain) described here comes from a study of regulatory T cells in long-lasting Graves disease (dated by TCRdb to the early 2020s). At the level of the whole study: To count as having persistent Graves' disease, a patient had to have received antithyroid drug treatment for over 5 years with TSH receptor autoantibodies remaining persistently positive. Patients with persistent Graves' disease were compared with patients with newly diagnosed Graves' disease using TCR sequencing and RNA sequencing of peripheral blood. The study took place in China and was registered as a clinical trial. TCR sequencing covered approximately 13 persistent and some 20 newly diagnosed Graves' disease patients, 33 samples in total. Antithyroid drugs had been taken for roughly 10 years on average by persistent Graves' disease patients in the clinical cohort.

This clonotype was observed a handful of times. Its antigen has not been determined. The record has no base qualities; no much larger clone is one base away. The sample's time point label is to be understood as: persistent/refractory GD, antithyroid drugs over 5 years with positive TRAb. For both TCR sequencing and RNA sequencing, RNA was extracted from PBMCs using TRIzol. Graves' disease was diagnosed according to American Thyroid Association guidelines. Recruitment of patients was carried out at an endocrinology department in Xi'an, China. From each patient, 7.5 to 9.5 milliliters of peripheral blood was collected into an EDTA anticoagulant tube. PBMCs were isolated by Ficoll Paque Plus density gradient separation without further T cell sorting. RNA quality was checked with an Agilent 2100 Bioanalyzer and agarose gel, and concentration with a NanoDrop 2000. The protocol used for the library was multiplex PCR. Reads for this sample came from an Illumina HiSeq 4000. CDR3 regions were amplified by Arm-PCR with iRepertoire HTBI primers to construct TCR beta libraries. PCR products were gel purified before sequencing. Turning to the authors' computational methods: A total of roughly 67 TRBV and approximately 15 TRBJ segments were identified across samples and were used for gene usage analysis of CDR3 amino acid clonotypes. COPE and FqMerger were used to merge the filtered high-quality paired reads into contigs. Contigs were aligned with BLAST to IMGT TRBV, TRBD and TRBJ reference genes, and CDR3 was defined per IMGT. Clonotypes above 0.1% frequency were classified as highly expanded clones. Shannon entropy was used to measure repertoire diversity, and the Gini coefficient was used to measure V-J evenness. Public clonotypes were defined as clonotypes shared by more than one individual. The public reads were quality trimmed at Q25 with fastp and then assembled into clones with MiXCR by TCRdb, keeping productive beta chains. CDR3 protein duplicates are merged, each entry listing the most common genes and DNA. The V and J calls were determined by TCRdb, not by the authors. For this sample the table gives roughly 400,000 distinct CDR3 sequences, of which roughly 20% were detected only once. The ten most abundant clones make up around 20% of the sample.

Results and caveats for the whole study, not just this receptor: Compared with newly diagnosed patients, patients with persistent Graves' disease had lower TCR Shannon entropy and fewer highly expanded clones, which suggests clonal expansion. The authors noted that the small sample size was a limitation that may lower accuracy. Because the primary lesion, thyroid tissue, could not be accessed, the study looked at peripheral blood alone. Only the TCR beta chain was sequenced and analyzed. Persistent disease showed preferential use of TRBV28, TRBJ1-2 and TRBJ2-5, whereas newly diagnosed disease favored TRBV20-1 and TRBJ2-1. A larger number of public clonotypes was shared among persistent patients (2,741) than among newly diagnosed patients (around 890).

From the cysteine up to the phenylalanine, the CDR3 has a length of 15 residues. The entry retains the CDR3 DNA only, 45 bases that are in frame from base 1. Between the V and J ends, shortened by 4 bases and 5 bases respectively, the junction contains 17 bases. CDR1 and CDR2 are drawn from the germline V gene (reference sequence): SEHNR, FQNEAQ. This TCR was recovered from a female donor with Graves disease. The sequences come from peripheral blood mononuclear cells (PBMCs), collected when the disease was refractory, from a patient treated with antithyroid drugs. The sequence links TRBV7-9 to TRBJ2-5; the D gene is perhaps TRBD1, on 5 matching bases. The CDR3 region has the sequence CASSSPRQFFETQYF. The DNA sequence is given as TGTGCCAGCAGCTCTCCTAGACAGTTTTTCGAGACCCAGTACTTC.